The 29 T cell receptor beta chains below were found in one sample sequenced in a study of cytomegalovirus exposure and HLA in healthy donors (dated by TCRdb to 2017 to 2019). Library preparation was by the immunoSEQ multiplex PCR assay. For the multiplex PCR, a mixture combining 60 forward primers for TCR Vbeta segments and 13 reverse primers for TCR Jbeta segments was used. In its TCRdb copy, this immuneACCESS table keeps in-frame sequences only and misses some clones. Where compared with another copy, unresolved V genes explain less than half of these, and the others have no known cause. The sample table lists around 120,000 clones, 70% to 80% of them with a count of one. About 2.6% of the sample goes to the ten largest clones. The source material was PBMCs. All receptors derive from a human donor in good health.

V is TRBV9 and J is TRBJ1-4, with D tentatively TRBD1 (6 bases). The V gene's germline CDR1 is SGDLS and CDR2 YYNGEE. The CDR3 contains 14 residues. V was clipped by 4 bases and J by 7 bases, with 14 bases between them. CDR3 in amino acids: CASSPGGGREKLFF. In nucleotides, the CDR3 is TGTGCCAGCAGCCCCGGGGGGGGGCGTGAAAAACTGTTTTTT.

The genes are TRBV11-2 and TRBJ1-4; D possibly corresponds to TRBD1 (6 bases). The V end lost 5 bases, the J end lost 8 bases, and 24 bases lay between the germline ends. Per germline, CDR1 SGHAT and CDR2 FQNNGV. The CDR3 spans 17 residues. The chain's CDR3 is CASSPKGIRGDWEKLFF. Written as DNA, the CDR3 is TGTGCCAGCAGCCCAAAAGGCATCAGGGGCGATTGGGAAAAACTGTTTTTT.

This clone showed up just once. The genes are TRBV15 and TRBJ2-5, with a tentative D call TRBD1 (5 bases). V was pared by 0 bases and J by 5 bases, with 10 bases between. The germline V gene has CDR1 LNHNV and CDR2 YYDKDF (reference sequence). The CDR3 sequence is 14 residues long. This CDR3 reads CATSRDLTVETQYF. In DNA form, the CDR3 reads TGTGCCACCAGCAGAGATCTGACAGTGGAGACCCAGTACTTC.

The chain recombines TRBV27 with TRBJ2-1, with D perhaps TRBD2 (5 bases). V lost 0 bases to trimming and J lost 6 bases, with 12 bases between them. The CDR3 contains 15 residues. Germline-derived CDR1 and CDR2 are MNHEY and SMNVEV (reference sequence). The CDR3 nucleotides are TGTGCCAGCAGTTTATCACTAGAAATAGTCAATGAGCAGTTCTTC. This codes for CASSLSLEIVNEQFF.

The chain joins TRBV7-2 to TRBJ1-2; D remains ambiguous. The CDR3 runs 15 residues. Between the trimmed V and J ends, which lost 1 base and 5 bases, there was a span of 14 bases. Per germline, CDR1 SGHTA and CDR2 FQGNSA. The CDR3, as DNA: TGTGCCAGCAGCTTAGTAGCCCTTACTACATATGGCTACACCTTC. Translation: CASSLVALTTYGYTF.

The chain carries TRBV19 and TRBJ2-3; 14 bases fit TRBD2. The CDR3 spans 17 residues. In germline, CDR1 is LNHDA, CDR2 SQIVND (reference sequence). Trimming took 1 base from V and 4 from J; bases not matched to a gene: 4. CDR3 nucleotide sequence: TGTGCCAGTAGTATAGCGGGGACTAGCGGGGGTCCAGATACGCAGTATTTT. This encodes CASSIAGTSGGPDTQYF.

This sequence joins TRBV7-2 and TRBJ2-5; 9 bases are shared with TRBD2. The end of the DNA is better explained by TRBJ2-7, so the J call may be wrong. The CDR3 sequence is 12 residues long. Germline assignment: CDR1 SGHTA and CDR2 FQGNSA. In DNA form, the CDR3 reads TGTGCCAGCAGTACTAGCGGGTCCGAGCAGTACTTC. Translation: CASSTSGSEQYF.

This clone was observed a single time. The rearrangement uses TRBV7-3 and TRBJ2-1; 9 bases align to TRBD1. This CDR3 contains 17 residues. Germline CDR1 and CDR2: SGHTA and FQGTGA. The J segment lost 7 bases and the V segment lost 5 bases, leaving 15 bases of the junction unmatched. The CDR3 loop is CASSHTSGTGMRNEQFF. For the CDR3, the DNA is TGTGCCAGCAGCCACACTTCAGGGACAGGGATGAGGAATGAGCAGTTCTTC.

This sequence joins TRBV7-2 and TRBJ2-1; the match to TRBD2 covers 10 bases. The CDR3 has 16 residues. CDR1 is SGHTA, CDR2 FQGNSA, per germline. With 5 bases clipped from V and 7 bases from J, the junction kept 11 bases outside the gene matches. Written as DNA, the CDR3 is TGTGCCAGCAGCCCAAGGAGCGGGGGGGCCGGGAATGAGCAGTTCTTC. It encodes CASSPRSGGAGNEQFF.

This chain uses TRBV5-4 with TRBJ1-5; TRBD1 aligns across 8 bases. Germline V gives CDR1 SGHNT, CDR2 YYREEE (reference sequence). The CDR3 length is 15 residues. Germline trimming cut 4 bases from V and 5 bases from J; bases unmatched to any gene: 8. The CDR3 DNA reads as TGTGCCAGCAGCGCCGGACAGGGACGGGATCAGCCCCAGCATTTT. Protein: CASSAGQGRDQPQHF.

V is TRBV4-3 and J is TRBJ2-3, with TRBD1 as a possible D gene (5 bases). Trimming stripped 3 bases from V and 5 bases from J, with 15 bases between. The germline V gene has CDR1 LGHNA and CDR2 YSLEER. The CDR3 has 15 residues. The chain's CDR3 is CASSHSPVQGDTQYF. Here the CDR3 DNA reads TGCGCCAGCAGCCACTCCCCCGTTCAGGGAGATACGCAGTATTTT.

The CDR3 protein is CASSKDRGNDEQYF. The CDR3 bases are TGCGCCAGCAGCAAGGACAGGGGCAACGACGAGCAGTACTTC. This chain links TRBV5-1 with TRBJ2-7, with TRBD1 identical over 9 bases. The ends lost 4 bases at V and 5 bases at J; junction bases unmatched: 7. The CDR3 covers 14 residues. Germline values: CDR1 SGHRS, CDR2 YFSETQ.

V gene TRBV29-1 combines with J gene TRBJ1-2; 7 nucleotides align to TRBD1. The V and J ends lost 7 bases and 8 bases, in that order; junction bases with no gene match: 10. Germline V gene sequence: CDR1 SQVTM, CDR2 ANQGSEA. This CDR3 is 12 amino acids long. In DNA form, the CDR3 reads TGCAGCGGGGGACAGTACGTAGACGGCTACACCTTC. Encoded protein: CSGGQYVDGYTF.

CDR3 in amino acids: CASGRGGWGNEQFF. CDR3 DNA: TGTGCCAGTGGGCGGGGGGGCTGGGGCAATGAGCAGTTCTTC. V and J are TRBV6-6 and TRBJ2-1; 9 bases agree with TRBD2. The CDR3 has 14 amino acids. CDR1 and CDR2 (germline): MNHNY, SVGAGI (reference sequence). The V gene end was trimmed by 9 bases and the J gene end by 6 bases; junction bases not matched to a gene: 9.

The CDR3 here is CASTGQGNTEAFF. The CDR3 DNA sequence: TGTGCCAGCACGGGACAGGGGAACACTGAAGCTTTCTTT. The chain couples TRBV2 to TRBJ1-1; 9 bases map to TRBD1. From germline, CDR1 is SNHLY and CDR2 FYNNEI. J was trimmed by 1 base and V by 7 bases; bases with no gene match: 1. The CDR3 is made up of 13 amino acids.

This clone turned up a few times. The rearrangement joins TRBV4-3 to TRBJ2-4; TRBD1 agrees at 10 bases. The trim removed 4 bases at V and 7 bases at J, leaving 10 bases unmatched. The length of the CDR3 is 16 residues. In germline, CDR1 is LGHNA, CDR2 YSLEER. CDR3 sequence: CASSRETGTGDNIQYF. CDR3 nucleotides: TGCGCCAGCAGCCGAGAAACCGGGACAGGGGATAACATTCAGTACTTC.

The chain employs TRBV15 and TRBJ2-5; TRBD2 matches 7 bases. CDR1 is LNHNV, CDR2 YYDKDF, per germline (reference sequence). The CDR3 extends over 16 amino acids. With 5 bases clipped from V and 2 bases from J, the junction kept 11 bases outside the gene matches. This chain's CDR3 is CATSDSAAGSQETQYF. CDR3 bases: TGTGCCACCAGCGATTCCGCAGCGGGAAGTCAAGAGACCCAGTACTTC.

CDR3 amino acids: CASSRTLSIATDTQYF. DNA for the CDR3: TGCGCCAGCAGCCGAACCCTAAGCATTGCGACAGATACGCAGTATTTT. This chain connects TRBV5-1 to TRBJ2-3, with D uncertain. The CDR3 sequence is 16 residues long. CDR1 and CDR2 (germline): SGHRS, YFSETQ. V was clipped by 4 bases and J by 3 bases, with 18 bases between them.

The chain links TRBV7-2 to TRBJ1-1; D is ambiguous. CDR1 is SGHTA and CDR2 is FQGNSA in the germline V gene. The CDR3 loop spans 13 amino acids. Trimming left V 5 bases short and J 1 base short, with 8 bases between. The CDR3 region has the DNA TGTGCCAGCAGCCAAGCCCCGAACACTGAAGCTTTCTTT. Translation gives CASSQAPNTEAFF.

This sequence joins TRBV7-9 and TRBJ1-4; a possible D gene is TRBD1 (5 bases). Trimming took 5 bases from V and 7 from J, leaving 17 bases between them. Germline CDR1 reads SEHNR; CDR2 reads FQNEAQ (reference sequence). The CDR3 length is 15 residues. CDR3 loop: CASSLKGSGAEKLFF. DNA of the CDR3: TGTGCCAGCAGCCTTAAGGGGTCTGGGGCTGAAAAACTGTTTTTT. The full variable domain, completed using reference TRBV7-9 and TRBJ1-4, is DTGVSQNPRHKITKRGQNVTFRCDPISEHNRLYWYRQTLGQGPEFLTYFQNEAQLEKSRLLSDRFSAERPKGSFSTLEIQRTEQGDSAMYLCASSLKGSGAEKLFFGSGTQLSVL.

This clone was found a few times. The chain couples TRBV5-1 to TRBJ2-7; D is unclear. Between the trimmed V and J ends, which lost 3 bases and 0 bases, there was a span of 10 bases. Germline values: CDR1 SGHRS, CDR2 YFSETQ. This CDR3 is 14 amino acids long. The CDR3 region is CASSSRLASYEQYF. The CDR3 bases are TGCGCCAGCAGCTCTAGACTGGCCTCCTACGAGCAGTACTTC.

Concerning this clone itself: The junction shows a germline mismatch at one end, possibly a read error. The rearrangement links TRBV7-9 to TRBJ1-2, with TRBD1 identical over 7 bases. The germline CDR1 and CDR2 sequences are SEHNR and FQNEAQ (reference sequence). The CDR3 is 12 amino acids. The CDR3 DNA is TGTTCCAGCAGGCGAACAGGGGATGGCTACACCTTC. Its protein is CSSRRTGDGYTF.

Only a few counts were recorded for this clone. The V call is TRBV2, the J call TRBJ2-5; TRBD1 matches at 8 bases. The J call is in doubt because the DNA end fits TRBJ2-7 better. This CDR3 is 14 amino acids long. The germline CDR1 and CDR2 sequences are SNHLY and FYNNEI. This CDR3 reads CASSLTGGSYEQYF. The CDR3 coding sequence is TGTGCCAGCAGTCTTACAGGGGGTAGCTACGAGCAGTACTTC.

J is TRBJ1-1 and V is TRBV2; possibly TRBD1 for D (5 bases). Germline lookup yields CDR1 SNHLY and CDR2 FYNNEI. V was trimmed by 6 bases and J by 4 bases, leaving 18 bases between them. CDR3 length equals 15 residues. CDR3 amino acids: CASRLRARVGTEAFF. In DNA, the CDR3 is TGTGCCAGCAGGCTCAGGGCTCGGGTGGGCACTGAAGCTTTCTTT. The whole variable domain, remainder taken from reference TRBV2 and TRBJ1-1, is EPEVTQTPSHQVTQMGQEVILRCVPISNHLYFYWYRQILGQKVEFLVSFYNNEISEKSEIFDDQFSVERPDGSNFTLKIRSTKLEDSAMYFCASRLRARVGTEAFFGQGTRLTVV.

V and J are TRBV30 and TRBJ1-6; D is perhaps TRBD1 (6 bases). The germline V gene encodes CDR1 GTSNPN and CDR2 SVGIG (reference sequence). The V end was cut by 2 bases, the J end by 11 bases, with 19 bases between. This CDR3 region has 15 residues. The CDR3 loop is CAWSPTPNRAAPLHF. For the CDR3, the DNA is TGTGCCTGGAGTCCGACGCCTAACAGGGCCGCACCCCTCCACTTT.

The rearrangement links TRBV28 to TRBJ2-1, with 16 positions matching TRBD2. From germline, CDR1 is MDHEN and CDR2 SYDVKM. V shed 3 bases and J 3 bases; nucleotides not matched to a gene: 17. The length of the CDR3 is 22 residues. Here the CDR3 reads CASSFPPGLAGGRSGFYNEQFF. The CDR3 coding sequence is TGTGCCAGCAGTTTTCCCCCGGGACTAGCGGGAGGGCGGTCGGGCTTCTACAATGAGCAGTTCTTC. The entire variable domain, with the rest obtained from reference TRBV28 and TRBJ2-1, is as follows: DVKVTQSSRYLVKRTGEKVFLECVQDMDHENMFWYRQDPGLGLRLIYFSYDVKMKEKGDIPEGYSVSREKKERFSLILESASTNQTSMYLCASSFPPGLAGGRSGFYNEQFFGPGTRLTVL.

The V and J genes are TRBV6-5 and TRBJ2-3, with 10 bases matching TRBD2. Unmatched junction bases numbered 3, after V lost 6 bases and J lost 3 bases. This CDR3 is built from 14 residues. The germline gives CDR1 MNHEY, CDR2 SVGAGI. The CDR3 is CASRLAGPTDTQYF. The CDR3 DNA reads TGTGCCAGCAGACTAGCGGGGCCTACAGATACGCAGTATTTT.

This chain joins TRBV5-1 and TRBJ2-7; 7 nucleotides agree with TRBD2. The end of the DNA aligns better with TRBJ2-1, so the J call may be wrong. The CDR3 consists of 15 residues. The germline V gene has CDR1 SGHRS and CDR2 YFSETQ. CDR3 sequence: CASSPRGGRGDEQFF. CDR3 nucleotide sequence: TGCGCCAGCAGCCCCCGGGGCGGGAGAGGTGATGAGCAGTTCTTC.

V gene TRBV2 combines with J gene TRBJ2-3; D is unclear. Trimming left V 8 bases short and J 2 bases short, with 14 bases between. Per the germline V gene, CDR1 is SNHLY and CDR2 is FYNNEI. CDR3 length equals 14 residues. The CDR3 coding sequence is TGTGCCAGCTTGGCCAGGTCTACCACAGATACGCAGTATTTT. This codes for CASLARSTTDTQYF.